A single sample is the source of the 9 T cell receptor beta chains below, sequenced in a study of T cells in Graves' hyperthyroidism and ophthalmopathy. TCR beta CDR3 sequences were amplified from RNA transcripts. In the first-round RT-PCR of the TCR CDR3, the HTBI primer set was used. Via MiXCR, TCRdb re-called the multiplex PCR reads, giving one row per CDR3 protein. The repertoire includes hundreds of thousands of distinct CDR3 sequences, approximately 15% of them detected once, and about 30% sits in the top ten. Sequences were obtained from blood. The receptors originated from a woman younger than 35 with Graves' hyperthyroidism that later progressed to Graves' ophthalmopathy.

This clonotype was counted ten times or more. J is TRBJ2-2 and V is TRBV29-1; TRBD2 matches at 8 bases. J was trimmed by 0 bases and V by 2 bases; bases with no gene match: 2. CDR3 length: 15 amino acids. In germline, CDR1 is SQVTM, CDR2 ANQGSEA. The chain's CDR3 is CSVELTSANTGELFF. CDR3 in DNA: TGCAGCGTTGAACTGACTAGCGCGAACACCGGGGAGCTGTTTTTT.

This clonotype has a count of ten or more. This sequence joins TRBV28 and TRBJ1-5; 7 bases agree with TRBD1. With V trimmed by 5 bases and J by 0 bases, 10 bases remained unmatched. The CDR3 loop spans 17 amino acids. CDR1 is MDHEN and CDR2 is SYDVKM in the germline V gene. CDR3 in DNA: TGTGCCAGCAGTCCGACCAGGGGGGGCCTTAGCAATCAGCCCCAGCATTTT. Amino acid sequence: CASSPTRGGLSNQPQHF.

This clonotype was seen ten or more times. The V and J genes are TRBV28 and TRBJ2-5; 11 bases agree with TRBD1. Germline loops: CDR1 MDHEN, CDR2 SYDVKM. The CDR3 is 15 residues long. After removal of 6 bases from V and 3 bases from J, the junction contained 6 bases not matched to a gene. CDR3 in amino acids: CASRRGTGGKETQYF. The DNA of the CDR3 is TGTGCCAGCAGGCGAGGGACAGGGGGAAAAGAGACCCAGTACTTC.

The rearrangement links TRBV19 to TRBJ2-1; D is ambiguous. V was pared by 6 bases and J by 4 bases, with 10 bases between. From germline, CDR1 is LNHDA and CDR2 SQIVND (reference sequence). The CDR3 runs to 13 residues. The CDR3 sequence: CASSSISYNEQFF. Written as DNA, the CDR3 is TGTGCCAGTAGCTCTATTAGTTACAATGAGCAGTTCTTC.

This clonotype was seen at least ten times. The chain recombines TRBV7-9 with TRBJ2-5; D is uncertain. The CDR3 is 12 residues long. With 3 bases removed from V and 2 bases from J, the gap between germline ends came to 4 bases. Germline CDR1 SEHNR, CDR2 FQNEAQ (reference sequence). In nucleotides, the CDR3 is TGTGCCAGCAGCTTTGATCAAGAGACCCAGTACTTC. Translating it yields CASSFDQETQYF. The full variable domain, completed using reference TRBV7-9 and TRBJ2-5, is DTGVSQNPRHKITKRGQNVTFRCDPISEHNRLYWYRQTLGQGPEFLTYFQNEAQLEKSRLLSDRFSAERPKGSFSTLEIQRTEQGDSAMYLCASSFDQETQYFGPGTRLLVL.

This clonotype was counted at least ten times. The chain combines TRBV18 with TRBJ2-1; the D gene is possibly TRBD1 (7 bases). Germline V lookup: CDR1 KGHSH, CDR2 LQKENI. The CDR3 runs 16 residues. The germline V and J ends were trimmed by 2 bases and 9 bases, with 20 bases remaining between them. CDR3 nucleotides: TGTGCCAGCTCACCAAAACAGGGGCGCGCCGGGGGTGAGCAGTTCTTC. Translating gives CASSPKQGRAGGEQFF.

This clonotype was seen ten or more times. The CDR3 nucleotides read TGTGCCAGCAGACCAGGGGGGGAGTACACTGAAGCTTTCTTT. Protein: CASRPGGEYTEAFF. The gene calls are TRBV2 and TRBJ1-1; 7 bases line up with TRBD1. After removal of 6 bases from V and 3 bases from J, the junction contained 7 bases not matched to a gene. The CDR3 sequence is 14 residues long. Per germline, CDR1 SNHLY and CDR2 FYNNEI.

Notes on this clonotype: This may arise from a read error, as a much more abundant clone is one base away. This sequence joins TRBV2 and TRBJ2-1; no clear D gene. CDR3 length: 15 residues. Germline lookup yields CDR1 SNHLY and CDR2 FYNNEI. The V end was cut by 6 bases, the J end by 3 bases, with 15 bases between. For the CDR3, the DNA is TGTGCCAGCAGCGCTCGGCGCACCTTCTACAATGAGCAGTTCTTC. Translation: CASSARRTFYNEQFF.

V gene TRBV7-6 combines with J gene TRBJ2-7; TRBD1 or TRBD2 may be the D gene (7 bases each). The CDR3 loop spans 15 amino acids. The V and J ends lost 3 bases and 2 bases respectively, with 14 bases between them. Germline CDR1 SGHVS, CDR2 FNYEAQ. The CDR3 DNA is TGTGCCAGCAGCTTTGCCCCAGGGGGGGCCTACGAGCAGTACTTC. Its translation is CASSFAPGGAYEQYF.